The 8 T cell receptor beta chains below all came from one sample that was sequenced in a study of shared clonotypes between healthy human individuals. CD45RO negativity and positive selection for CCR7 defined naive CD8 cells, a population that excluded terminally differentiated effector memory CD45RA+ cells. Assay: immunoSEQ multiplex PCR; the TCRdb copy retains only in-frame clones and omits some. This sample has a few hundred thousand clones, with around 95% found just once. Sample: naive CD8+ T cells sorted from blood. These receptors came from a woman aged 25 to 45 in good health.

The CDR3 region has the DNA TGTGCCAGCAGCCGACAGGGCTTCTCTGGAAACACCATATATTTT. Translating it yields CASSRQGFSGNTIYF. This sequence joins TRBV28 and TRBJ1-3; TRBD1 agrees at 7 bases. Germline assignment: CDR1 MDHEN and CDR2 SYDVKM. CDR3 size: 15 residues. J lost 0 bases, V lost 6 bases, and 5 bases had no gene match.

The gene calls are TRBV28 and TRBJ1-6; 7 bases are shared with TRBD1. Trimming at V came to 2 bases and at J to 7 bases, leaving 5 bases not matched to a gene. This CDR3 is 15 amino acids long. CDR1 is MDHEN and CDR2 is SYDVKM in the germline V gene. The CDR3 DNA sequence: TGTGCCAGCAGTTTAATGACAGGGTGGAATTCACCCCTCCACTTT. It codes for CASSLMTGWNSPLHF.

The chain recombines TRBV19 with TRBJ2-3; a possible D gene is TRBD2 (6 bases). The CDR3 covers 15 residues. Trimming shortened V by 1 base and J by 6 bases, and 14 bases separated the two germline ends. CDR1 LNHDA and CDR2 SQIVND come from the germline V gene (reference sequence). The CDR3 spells CASSIGGVFGDTQYF. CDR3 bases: TGTGCCAGTAGTATAGGCGGGGTATTCGGGGATACGCAGTATTTT.

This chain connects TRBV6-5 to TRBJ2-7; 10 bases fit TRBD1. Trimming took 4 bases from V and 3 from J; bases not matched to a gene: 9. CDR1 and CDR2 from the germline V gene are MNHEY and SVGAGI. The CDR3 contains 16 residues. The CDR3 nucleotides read TGTGCCAGCAGTTGCCTCCCGACAGGGGGCAGCTACGAGCAGTACTTC. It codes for CASSCLPTGGSYEQYF.

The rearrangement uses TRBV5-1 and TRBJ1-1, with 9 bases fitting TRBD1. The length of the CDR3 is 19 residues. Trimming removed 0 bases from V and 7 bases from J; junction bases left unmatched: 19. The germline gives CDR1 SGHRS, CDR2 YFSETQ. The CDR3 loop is CASSLEPPGQGHYQLEAFF. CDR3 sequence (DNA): TGCGCCAGCAGCTTGGAACCCCCCGGACAGGGGCACTACCAGCTTGAAGCTTTCTTT. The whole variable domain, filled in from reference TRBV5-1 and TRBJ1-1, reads KAGVTQTPRYLIKTRGQQVTLSCSPISGHRSVSWYQQTPGQGLQFLFEYFSETQRNKGNFPGRFSGRQFSNSRSEMNVSTLELGDSALYLCASSLEPPGQGHYQLEAFFGQGTRLTVV.

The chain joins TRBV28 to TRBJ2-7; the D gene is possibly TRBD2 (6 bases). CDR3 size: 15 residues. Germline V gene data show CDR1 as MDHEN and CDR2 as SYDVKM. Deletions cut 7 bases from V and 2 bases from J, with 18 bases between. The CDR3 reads CASNSGGRNAYEQYF. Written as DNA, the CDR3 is TGTGCCAGCAATTCCGGGGGACGGAACGCCTACGAGCAGTACTTC.

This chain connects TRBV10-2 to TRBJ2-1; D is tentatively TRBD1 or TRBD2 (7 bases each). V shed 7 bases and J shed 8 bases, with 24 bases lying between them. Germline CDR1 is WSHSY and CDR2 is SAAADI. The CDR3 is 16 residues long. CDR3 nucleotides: TGCGCCAGCACCAATCCCAGGAGGACTAGGGGGCATGAGCAGTTCTTC. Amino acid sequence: CASTNPRRTRGHEQFF.

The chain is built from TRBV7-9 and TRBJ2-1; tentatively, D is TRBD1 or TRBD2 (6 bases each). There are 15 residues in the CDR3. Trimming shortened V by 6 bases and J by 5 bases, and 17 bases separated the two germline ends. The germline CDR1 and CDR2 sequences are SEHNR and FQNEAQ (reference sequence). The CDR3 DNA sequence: TGTGCCAGCAGTTACCTAGGGGGGCTCGACAATGAGCAGTTCTTC. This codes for CASSYLGGLDNEQFF.